This T cell receptor (beta chain) originates from a study of T-cell memory formation after mild COVID-19. Study summary: Clusters were largely donor specific.

A word on this clonotype: Its specificity is not known.

One entry per CDR3 protein results from TCRdb running MiXCR on the 5' RACE reads. This table holds some 310,000 distinct CDR3 sequences, 20% to 25% found once. Germline V CDR1 and CDR2: SGHTA, FQGNSA. The CDR3 length is 16 residues. The trim removed 2 bases at V and 5 bases at J, leaving 7 bases unmatched. Whole-study results and caveats: Mainly CM and EM harbored the contracting CD4+ clones; mainly EMRA harbored the CD8+ ones. The study detected some responding clones in pre-infection memory, suggesting cross-reactive memory joined.

This chain uses TRBV7-2 with TRBJ2-5; TRBD2 agrees at 11 bases. This clonotype originated in a man aged 18-30 years who had mild COVID-19 (a few samples of this study predate the infection). Cell type and time point are not known. Sequencing input: PBMCs or a T cell subset sorted from them (not recorded which). CDR3 amino acids: CASSLIAGGPGETQYF. As DNA, the CDR3 is TGTGCCAGCAGCTTAATAGCGGGGGGGCCGGGTGAGACCCAGTACTTC. The full variable domain, with the rest looked up from reference TRBV7-2 and TRBJ2-5, is GAGVSQSPSNKVTEKGKDVELRCDPISGHTALYWYRQSLGQGLEFLIYFQGNSAPDKSGLPSDRFSAERTGGSVSTLTIQRTQQEDSAVYLCASSLIAGGPGETQYFGPGTRLLVL.